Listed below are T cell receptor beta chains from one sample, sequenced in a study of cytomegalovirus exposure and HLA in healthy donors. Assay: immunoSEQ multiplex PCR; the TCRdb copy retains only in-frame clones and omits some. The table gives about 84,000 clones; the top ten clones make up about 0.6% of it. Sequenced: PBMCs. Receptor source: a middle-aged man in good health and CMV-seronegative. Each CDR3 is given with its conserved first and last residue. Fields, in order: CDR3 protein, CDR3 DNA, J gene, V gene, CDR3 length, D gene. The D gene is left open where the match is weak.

CASSIFRGLRNQPQHF,TGTGCCAGTAGTATATTTAGGGGGCTTCGCAATCAGCCCCAGCATTTT,TRBJ1-5,TRBV19,16,TRBD1
CAISASGGTNTGELFF,TGTGCCATCAGTGCTTCGGGGGGTACGAACACCGGGGAGCTGTTTTTT,TRBJ2-2,TRBV10-3,16,TRBD2
CASSSEGGEAFF,TGTGCCAGCAGTTCTGAAGGGGGCGAAGCTTTCTTT,TRBJ1-1,TRBV7-9,12,TRBD1
CASSQDAGQDNEQFF,TGCGCCAGCAGCCAAGATGCTGGACAGGACAATGAGCAGTTCTTC,TRBJ2-1,TRBV4-3,15,TRBD1
CASSPGLAAGGEQYF,TGCGCCAGCAGCCCGGGACTAGCGGCCGGGGGCGAGCAGTACTTC,TRBJ2-7,TRBV4-1,15,TRBD2
CASSAAGGYNEQFF,TGCGCCAGCAGTGCCGCAGGGGGGTACAATGAGCAGTTCTTC,TRBJ2-1,TRBV10-1,14,.
CASSPQLGQDTQYF,TGTGCCAGCTCACCACAGCTGGGCCAAGATACGCAGTATTTT,TRBJ2-3,TRBV18,14,.
CAWSAVEAGGYTF,TGTGCCTGGAGTGCCGTAGAGGCGGGGGGCTACACCTTC,TRBJ1-2,TRBV30,13,.
CASRSDRFSNQPQHF,TGTGCCAGTAGGTCGGACAGGTTTAGCAATCAGCCCCAGCATTTT,TRBJ1-5,TRBV19,15,TRBD1
CASSTRQGAYEQYF,TGTGCCAGCAGTACCCGACAGGGGGCCTACGAGCAGTACTTC,TRBJ2-7,TRBV6-5,14,TRBD1
CASSRLGAEQETQYF,TGTGCCAGCAGCCGACTAGGGGCAGAACAAGAGACCCAGTACTTC,TRBJ2-5,TRBV2,15,.
CASSFIGTGYNEQFF,TGTGCCAGCAGCTTCATTGGGACAGGGTACAATGAGCAGTTCTTC,TRBJ2-1,TRBV7-3,15,TRBD1
CASSLTTGGNEKLFF,TGTGCCAGCAGCCTGACGACGGGGGGGAATGAAAAACTGTTTTTT,TRBJ1-4,TRBV9,15,.
CASRNPGTANYGYTF,TGTGCCAGCAGAAACCCCGGGACAGCTAACTATGGCTACACCTTC,TRBJ1-2,TRBV6-5,15,TRBD1
CASSSGQASSVETQYF,TGTGCCAGCAGCTCCGGACAGGCGTCTTCTGTAGAGACCCAGTACTTC,TRBJ2-5,TRBV7-9,16,TRBD1
CASSPAGQNTEAFF,TGCGCCAGCAGCCCCGCGGGCCAAAACACTGAAGCTTTCTTT,TRBJ1-1,TRBV5-1,14,.
CASSHSRGWGRGTQYF,TGCGCCAGCAGCCACTCAAGGGGATGGGGCCGTGGGACCCAGTACTTC,TRBJ2-5,TRBV4-1,16,.
CASSEARQNGYTF,TGTGCCAGCAGTGAAGCGCGGCAGAATGGCTACACCTTC,TRBJ1-2,TRBV2,13,.
CASSVSGATYNEQFF,TGTGCCAGCAGCGTATCTGGGGCGACCTACAATGAGCAGTTCTTC,TRBJ2-1,TRBV9,15,.
CAWTERGVTGELFF,TGTGCCTGGACCGAGCGGGGGGTCACCGGGGAGCTGTTTTTT,TRBJ2-2,TRBV30,14,TRBD2
CASSSVVAGDPETQYF,TGTGCCAGCAGCTCGGTTGTAGCGGGGGACCCAGAGACCCAGTACTTC,TRBJ2-5,TRBV7-9,16,TRBD2
CASSLGGFGRGYEQYF,TGTGCCAGCAGCTTAGGGGGGTTTGGCAGGGGGTACGAGCAGTACTTC,TRBJ2-7,TRBV7-2,16,TRBD1
CASSLPGTVNSPLHF,TGTGCCAGCAGCTTACCCGGGACAGTTAATTCACCCCTCCACTTT,TRBJ1-6,TRBV7-9,15,TRBD1
CASSIGGGESNQPQHF,TGTGCCAGTAGTATAGGAGGGGGTGAAAGCAATCAGCCCCAGCATTTT,TRBJ1-5,TRBV19,16,.
CASSYADSGNTIYF,TGTGCCAGCAGTTATGCGGACTCTGGAAACACCATATATTTT,TRBJ1-3,TRBV6-6,14,.
CASRLDGGNQPQHF,TGCGCCAGCAGGTTGGACGGGGGGAATCAGCCCCAGCATTTT,TRBJ1-5,TRBV5-1,14,.
CASSPTGRHRWRMNTEAFF,TGTGCCAGTAGTCCAACCGGGAGGCACCGGTGGAGAATGAACACTGAAGCTTTCTTT,TRBJ1-1,TRBV19,19,.
CASSLPTGGSTGELFF,TGCGCCAGCAGCTTGCCTACAGGGGGTAGCACCGGGGAGCTGTTTTTT,TRBJ2-2,TRBV5-1,16,TRBD1
CASSHVRGSGGPSSYNEQFF,TGTGCCAGCAGCCACGTCCGGGGTAGCGGGGGGCCGAGCTCCTACAATGAGCAGTTCTTC,TRBJ2-1,TRBV14,20,TRBD2
CASSLWGGSTEAFF,TGCGCCAGCAGCCTGTGGGGGGGGAGCACTGAAGCTTTCTTT,TRBJ1-1,TRBV5-1,14,.
CASSLTQKSEKLFF,TGTGCCAGCAGCTTAACTCAAAAAAGCGAAAAACTGTTTTTT,TRBJ1-4,TRBV7-9,14,.
CASSLGGGGTSPLHF,TGTGCCAGCAGCCTGGGCGGGGGGGGAACTTCACCCCTCCACTTT,TRBJ1-6,TRBV28,15,.
CASSPDQGFGANVLTF,TGTGCCAGCTCACCGGACCAGGGATTTGGGGCCAACGTCCTGACTTTC,TRBJ2-6,TRBV18,16,.
CASSGTPNTEAFF,TGTGCCAGCAGTGGTACACCGAACACTGAAGCTTTCTTT,TRBJ1-1,TRBV6-1,13,.
CASRSTGSTYEQYF,TGTGCCAGCAGATCTACAGGCTCTACCTACGAGCAGTACTTC,TRBJ2-7,TRBV27,14,.
CASSLNPVYGYTF,TGTGCCAGCAGCTTAAATCCTGTCTATGGCTACACCTTC,TRBJ1-2,TRBV7-2,13,.
CASSQDIPQLSTDTQYF,TGCGCCAGCAGCCAAGATATCCCACAGTTAAGCACAGATACGCAGTATTTT,TRBJ2-3,TRBV4-3,17,.
CASSVAGSTDTQYF,TGTGCCAGCAGCGTAGCGGGGAGCACAGATACGCAGTATTTT,TRBJ2-3,TRBV9,14,.
CASSRVGPYEQYF,TGTGCCAGCTCACGAGTTGGGCCCTACGAGCAGTACTTC,TRBJ2-7,TRBV18,13,.
CASSPETGWTHNEQFF,TGTGCCAGCAGCCCCGAGACAGGGTGGACACACAATGAGCAGTTCTTC,TRBJ2-1,TRBV4-2,16,TRBD1
CASSQQGVPNTEAFF,TGTGCCAGCTCTCAGCAGGGGGTCCCGAACACTGAAGCTTTCTTT,TRBJ1-1,TRBV18,15,TRBD1
CASSIRRDRGYEQYF,TGTGCCAGTAGTATCCGCCGGGACAGGGGGTACGAGCAGTACTTC,TRBJ2-7,TRBV19,15,TRBD1
CASSPGTGFSEKLFF,TGTGCCAGCAGCCCAGGGACAGGGTTTTCGGAAAAACTGTTTTTT,TRBJ1-4,TRBV5-8,15,TRBD1
CASSTQAGGEQFF,TGTGCCAGCAGCACCCAGGCAGGGGGTGAGCAGTTCTTC,TRBJ2-1,TRBV7-3,13,TRBD1
CASSQSRTGRSGNTIYF,TGTGCCAGCAGCCAATCTCGAACAGGGCGCTCTGGAAACACCATATATTTT,TRBJ1-3,TRBV14,17,.
CASIEGEGTEAFF,TGTGCCAGCATCGAAGGGGAGGGAACTGAAGCTTTCTTT,TRBJ1-1,TRBV7-9,13,.
CASNEAASTDTQYF,TGTGCCAGCAATGAGGCAGCAAGCACAGATACGCAGTATTTT,TRBJ2-3,TRBV5-4,14,.
CASSPGGETYEQYF,TGTGCCAGCTCACCAGGGGGGGAAACCTACGAGCAGTACTTC,TRBJ2-7,TRBV18,14,TRBD2
CASSVRGGLETQYF,TGTGCCAGCAGCGTACGCGGGGGCCTGGAGACCCAGTACTTC,TRBJ2-5,TRBV9,14,.
CASSLTLDRGMSGNTIYF,TGCGCCAGCAGCTTGACCTTGGACAGGGGAATGTCTGGAAACACCATATATTTT,TRBJ1-3,TRBV5-1,18,TRBD1
CATAFFGGKAEKLFF,TGTGCCACCGCTTTTTTCGGGGGTAAGGCTGAAAAACTGTTTTTT,TRBJ1-4,TRBV19,15,.
CASSQTRGGLEFF,TGTGCCAGCAGCCAAACGCGGGGGGGCCTCGAGTTCTTC,TRBJ2-1,TRBV14,13,TRBD2
CASSPPSGGQSGELFF,TGTGCCAGCTCACCACCCAGCGGGGGGCAGTCCGGGGAGCTGTTTTTT,TRBJ2-2,TRBV18,16,TRBD2
CASSLVVDSTTEAFF,TGTGCCAGCAGCTTAGTGGTGGATAGCACCACTGAAGCTTTCTTT,TRBJ1-1,TRBV7-6,15,.
CASSRWRSGRTDTQYF,TGCGCCAGCAGCCGGTGGCGTAGCGGCCGCACAGATACGCAGTATTTT,TRBJ2-3,TRBV5-1,16,.
CASSISGGRGETQYF,TGTGCCAGTAGTATTTCAGGGGGCCGGGGGGAGACCCAGTACTTC,TRBJ2-5,TRBV19,15,TRBD1
CASTMDRGNTEAFF,TGTGCCAGCACCATGGACAGGGGGAACACTGAAGCTTTCTTT,TRBJ1-1,TRBV2,14,TRBD1
CATSDRGSNEQFF,TGTGCCACCAGTGACAGGGGTTCCAATGAGCAGTTCTTC,TRBJ2-1,TRBV15,13,TRBD1
CASRPTDRIYYGYTF,TGTGCCAGCAGGCCAACCGACAGGATTTACTATGGCTACACCTTC,TRBJ1-2,TRBV25-1,15,.